The entry below describes one T cell receptor (beta chain). Its antigen is unidentified. This CDR3 is built from 15 residues. Germline CDR1 MNHEY, CDR2 SVGAGI. V lost 0 bases to trimming and J lost 5 bases; unmatched junction nucleotides: 6. This sample stems from a study of cytomegalovirus exposure and HLA in healthy donors. Overall study findings and caveats: TCR beta V segments were, for the most part, productive about 87% or about 30% of the time in an earlier analysis.

The PCR contained 60 Vbeta and 13 Jbeta primers. Libraries were prepared by immunoSEQ multiplex PCR; TCRdb keeps only in-frame clonotypes and omits some of them. Among 120,000 or so clones listed, almost 85% were seen once. This clonotype was sampled from a woman aged 18-29 years in good health and CMV-seronegative. Sequenced input: PBMCs. The J gene is TRBJ1-2, the V gene TRBV6-5, with TRBD1 matching over 7 bases. The CDR3 nucleotides are TGTGCCAGCAGTTACTCAGGGAGCAGGGGGTATGGCTACACCTTC. Encoded protein: CASSYSGSRGYGYTF.